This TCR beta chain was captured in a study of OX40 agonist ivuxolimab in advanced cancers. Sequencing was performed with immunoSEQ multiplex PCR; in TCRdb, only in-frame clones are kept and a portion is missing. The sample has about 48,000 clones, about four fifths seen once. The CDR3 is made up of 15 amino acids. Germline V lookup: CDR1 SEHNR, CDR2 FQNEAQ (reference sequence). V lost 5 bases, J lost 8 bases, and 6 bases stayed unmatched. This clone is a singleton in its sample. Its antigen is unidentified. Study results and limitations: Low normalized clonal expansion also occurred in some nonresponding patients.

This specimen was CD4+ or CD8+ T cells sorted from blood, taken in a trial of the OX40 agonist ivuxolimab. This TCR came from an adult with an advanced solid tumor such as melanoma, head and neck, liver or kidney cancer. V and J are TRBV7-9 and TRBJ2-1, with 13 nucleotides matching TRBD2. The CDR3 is CASSEGLAGVDEQFF. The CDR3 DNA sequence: TGTGCCAGCAGCGAAGGACTAGCGGGAGTAGATGAGCAGTTCTTC.